These 13 T cell receptor beta chains were all obtained from the same sample, sequenced in a study of blood T cell repertoires in COVID-19. Assay used: immunoSEQ multiplex PCR; TCRdb lists only in-frame clones, some missing. Of roughly 66,000 clones listed, 91% are singletons. The source material was peripheral blood. All receptors come from a human donor with active COVID-19. The donor label of this sample is uncertain.

The J gene is TRBJ2-7, the V gene TRBV11-2; 7 positions match TRBD1. The germline V gene encodes CDR1 SGHAT and CDR2 FQNNGV. The CDR3 totals 14 residues. J gave up 1 base and V 3 bases, and 3 bases lay outside the gene matches. The CDR3: CASSFRDRSYEQYF. The CDR3 DNA follows: TGTGCCAGCAGCTTCCGGGACAGATCCTACGAGCAGTACTTC. The full variable domain, completed using reference TRBV11-2 and TRBJ2-7, is EAGVAQSPRYKIIEKRQSVAFWCNPISGHATLYWYQQILGQGPKLLIQFQNNGVVDDSQLPKDRFSAERLKGVDSTLKIQPAKLEDSAVYLCASSFRDRSYEQYFGPGTRLTVT.

The chain joins TRBV28 to TRBJ2-1; no firm D call. The CDR3 sequence is 12 residues long. The germline V and J ends were trimmed by 6 bases and 8 bases, with 11 bases remaining between them. Germline CDR1 and CDR2: MDHEN and SYDVKM. The CDR3 protein is CASSPHSHEQFF. DNA for the CDR3: TGTGCCAGCAGCCCCCACTCCCATGAGCAGTTCTTC. The full variable domain, in which reference TRBV28 and TRBJ2-1 provide the parts outside the CDR3, is DVKVTQSSRYLVKRTGEKVFLECVQDMDHENMFWYRQDPGLGLRLIYFSYDVKMKEKGDIPEGYSVSREKKERFSLILESASTNQTSMYLCASSPHSHEQFFGPGTRLTVL.

The chain employs TRBV19 and TRBJ1-1; 10 bases match TRBD1. The CDR3 is 15 residues long. The germline CDR1 and CDR2 sequences are LNHDA and SQIVND (reference sequence). V was pared by 5 bases and J by 4 bases, with 7 bases of the junction left unmatched. CDR3 sequence reads: CASSVTGGMVTEAFF. The CDR3 DNA follows: TGTGCCAGTAGTGTGACAGGGGGCATGGTCACTGAAGCTTTCTTT.

As to this clone: Other DNA sequences within the sample encode an identical CDR3. The CDR3, as DNA: TGTGCCAGCAGTTATTCCCGGACAGGGTTCGAGCAGTACTTC. Translating gives CASSYSRTGFEQYF. The chain couples TRBV6-5 to TRBJ2-7; TRBD1 agrees at 8 bases. V lost 3 bases to trimming and J lost 6 bases; unmatched junction nucleotides: 7. CDR1 and CDR2 (germline): MNHEY, SVGAGI. This CDR3 has 14 residues.

The chain couples TRBV28 to TRBJ2-2, with 7 bases that match TRBD1. The CDR3 covers 18 residues. V gave up 5 bases and J gave up 6 bases; unmatched junction bases: 18. Looked up from germline, CDR1 is MDHEN and CDR2 is SYDVKM. The chain's CDR3 is CASSPSPARQGRAGELFF. The DNA of the CDR3 is TGTGCCAGCAGTCCCAGCCCTGCTCGACAGGGAAGAGCCGGGGAGCTGTTTTTT. Variable domain in full (rest from reference TRBV28 and TRBJ2-2): DVKVTQSSRYLVKRTGEKVFLECVQDMDHENMFWYRQDPGLGLRLIYFSYDVKMKEKGDIPEGYSVSREKKERFSLILESASTNQTSMYLCASSPSPARQGRAGELFFGEGSRLTVL.

The chain couples TRBV19 to TRBJ2-1; weak D call: TRBD2 (6 bases). The CDR3 contains 15 residues. Germline V gives CDR1 LNHDA, CDR2 SQIVND (reference sequence). The ends were cut back, 5 bases at V and 4 bases at J, with 15 bases in the middle. The CDR3 DNA is TGTGCCAGTAGTCGTGGGCGGGACCGTTACAATGAGCAGTTCTTC. As protein: CASSRGRDRYNEQFF.

The V and J genes are TRBV10-1 and TRBJ2-7; maybe TRBD1 (5 bases). V shed 3 bases and J shed 6 bases, with 18 bases lying between them. The CDR3 is 15 amino acids. The germline V gene encodes CDR1 WNHNN and CDR2 SYGVQD (reference sequence). The CDR3 nucleotides read TGCGCCAGCAGTGATCCCGACAGAGGAATCCGCGAGCAGTACTTC. Protein: CASSDPDRGIREQYF.

A word on this clone: Compared with germline, one end of the junction differs, possibly owing to a read error. The rearrangement joins TRBV6-2 or TRBV6-3 to TRBJ2-4; D may be TRBD1 (6 bases). The germline V gene encodes CDR1 MNHEY and CDR2 SVGEGT. The CDR3 is made up of 12 amino acids. In DNA, the CDR3 is TGTGCCAGCAGTTACTCGAAAGGGGGTTTCCACTTC. Protein sequence: CASSYSKGGFHF.

The rearrangement joins TRBV28 to TRBJ2-1, with D unclear. V lost 7 bases and J lost 3, with 4 bases in between. CDR3 length: 11 residues. Per germline, CDR1 MDHEN and CDR2 SYDVKM. This CDR3 reads CASTFYNEQFF. The DNA of the CDR3 is TGTGCCAGCACCTTCTACAATGAGCAGTTCTTC.

The table lists this clone with a few counts. The chain has TRBV21-1 and TRBJ1-5. TRBV21-1 is classified as a pseudogene. The CDR3 spans 15 residues. CDR3 in DNA: TGTGCCAGCAGCAACGGGACTTGGAGCAATCAGCCCCAGCATTTT. As protein: CASSNGTWSNQPQHF.

This chain links TRBV19 with TRBJ2-1, with 14 nucleotides matching TRBD2. V shed 6 bases, J shed 6 bases, and the junction held 10 bases outside the gene matches. CDR1 is LNHDA, CDR2 SQIVND, per germline (reference sequence). The CDR3 is 17 residues long. CDR3 DNA: TGTGCCAGTAGGCCCCCGGGACTAGCGGGAGTCCGCAATGAGCAGTTCTTC. Amino acids: CASRPPGLAGVRNEQFF.

The chain recombines TRBV10-3 with TRBJ2-7, with TRBD2 matching over 7 bases. There are 14 residues in the CDR3. V shed 6 bases and J 4 bases; nucleotides not matched to a gene: 9. Germline V gene lookup returns CDR1 ENHRY and CDR2 SYGVKD. DNA for the CDR3: TGTGCCATCAGCCCTAGCGGAGGAAGTTACGAGCAGTACTTC. This translates into CAISPSGGSYEQYF.

This chain links TRBV19 with TRBJ2-7; 7 positions match TRBD1. CDR1 LNHDA and CDR2 SQIVND come from the germline V gene (reference sequence). V trimming: 3 bases; J trimming: 2 bases; junction bases outside the gene matches: 4. The CDR3 is 14 residues long. Here the CDR3 DNA reads TGTGCCAGTAGTATGGGGCAGGGGGCCTACGAGCAGTACTTC. Translation gives CASSMGQGAYEQYF.